The subject of this entry is one T cell receptor (beta chain). The CDR3 has 15 amino acids. V lost 4 bases to trimming and J lost 2 bases; unmatched junction nucleotides: 8. In germline, CDR1 is SGHRS, CDR2 YFSETQ. Original data processing: Amplification with reference gene primers provided the estimates of nucleated cell counts. Profiling relied on immunoSEQ multiplex PCR, and the TCRdb table lists in-frame clones only, not all of them. The DNA was the basis for D and trimming; V, J and clone size are from that table. The sample carries approximately 51,000 clones, roughly 88% recorded once. These data belong to a study of blood T cell repertoires in COVID-19. Study at large: The United States, Italy and Spain were the sources of the acute and convalescent COVID-19 samples. PBMCs, B-cell-depleted T cells, or T cells provided the cDNA or gDNA that made up the material.

The sequenced sample was peripheral blood. The genes are TRBV5-1 and TRBJ2-5, with 7 bases that match TRBD1. The source is a human donor in a cohort sampled during active COVID-19. The CDR3 loop is CASSPLGQLQETQYF. As DNA, the CDR3 is TGCGCCAGCAGCCCCCTGGGACAGTTACAAGAGACCCAGTACTTC.